The entry below describes one T cell receptor (beta chain). Antigen specificity is unknown. From the 5' RACE reads, TCRdb called clonotypes with MiXCR, one entry per CDR3 protein. The data show hundreds of thousands of distinct CDR3 sequences, about 15% seen once. This CDR3 region has 14 residues. Trimming pared 2 bases from V and 4 bases from J, leaving 11 bases between. The data belong to a study of CD8 T cells in ankylosing spondylitis. Overall study results and limits: Characteristic of ankylosing spondylitis blood, it appeared, was a TCR beta motif comprising 7 to 9 highly homologous variants.

This TCR was sampled from a male donor with ankylosing spondylitis. This rearrangement joins TRBV12-3 or TRBV12-4 to TRBJ1-1, with unresolved D. Sequenced: blood, either unsorted or a sorted T cell fraction (not recorded which). The CDR3 DNA reads as TGTGCCAGCAGTTTACCGGGGTCGGTCACTGAAGCTTTCTTT. Residues: CASSLPGSVTEAFF.